This paragraph covers one TCR beta chain sequence. This entry is derived from a study of blood T cell repertoires in COVID-19. There are 12 residues in the CDR3. Germline V gives CDR1 MDHEN, CDR2 SYDVKM. Trimming took 10 bases from V and 0 from J, leaving 9 bases between them. Profiled with immunoSEQ multiplex PCR; TCRdb holds only in-frame clones, not every one. This sample has tens of thousands of clones, with around three quarters found just once. Sequenced: peripheral blood. This chain connects TRBV28 to TRBJ1-1; D unresolved. The sequence derives from an older man with active or convalescent COVID-19. CDR3: CATQVMNTEAFF. The CDR3 DNA sequence: TGTGCCACGCAGGTGATGAACACTGAAGCTTTCTTT. The whole variable domain, filled in from reference TRBV28 and TRBJ1-1, reads DVKVTQSSRYLVKRTGEKVFLECVQDMDHENMFWYRQDPGLGLRLIYFSYDVKMKEKGDIPEGYSVSREKKERFSLILESASTNQTSMYLCATQVMNTEAFFGQGTRLTVV.